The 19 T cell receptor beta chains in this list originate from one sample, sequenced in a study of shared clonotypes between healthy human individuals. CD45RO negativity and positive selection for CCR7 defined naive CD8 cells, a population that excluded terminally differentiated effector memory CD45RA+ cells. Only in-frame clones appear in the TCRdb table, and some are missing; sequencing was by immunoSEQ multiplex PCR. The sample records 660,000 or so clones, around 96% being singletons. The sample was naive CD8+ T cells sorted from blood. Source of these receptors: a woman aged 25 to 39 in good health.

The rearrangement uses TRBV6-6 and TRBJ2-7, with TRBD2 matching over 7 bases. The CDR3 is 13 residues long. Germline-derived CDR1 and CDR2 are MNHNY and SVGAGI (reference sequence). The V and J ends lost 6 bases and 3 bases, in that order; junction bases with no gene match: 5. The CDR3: CASSSGIHYEQYF. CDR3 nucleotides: TGTGCCAGCAGCAGCGGGATACACTACGAGCAGTACTTC.

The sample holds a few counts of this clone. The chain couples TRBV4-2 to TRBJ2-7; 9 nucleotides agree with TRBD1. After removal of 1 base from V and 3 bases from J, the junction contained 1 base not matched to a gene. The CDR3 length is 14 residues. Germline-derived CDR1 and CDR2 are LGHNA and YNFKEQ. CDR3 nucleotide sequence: TGTGCCAGCAGCCAAGGGACAGGGGTCTACGAGCAGTACTTC. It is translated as CASSQGTGVYEQYF.

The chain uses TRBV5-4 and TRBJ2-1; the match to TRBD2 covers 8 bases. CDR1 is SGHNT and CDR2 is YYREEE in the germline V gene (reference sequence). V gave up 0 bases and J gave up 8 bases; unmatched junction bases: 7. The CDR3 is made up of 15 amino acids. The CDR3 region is CASSLGSGSVYEQFF. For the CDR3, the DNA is TGTGCCAGCAGCTTGGGGAGCGGGAGTGTCTATGAGCAGTTCTTC. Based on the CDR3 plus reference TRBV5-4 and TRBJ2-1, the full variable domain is ETGVTQSPTHLIKTRGQQVTLRCSSQSGHNTVSWYQQALGQGPQFIFQYYREEENGRGNFPPRFSGLQFPNYSSELNVNALELDDSALYLCASSLGSGSVYEQFFGPGTRLTVL.

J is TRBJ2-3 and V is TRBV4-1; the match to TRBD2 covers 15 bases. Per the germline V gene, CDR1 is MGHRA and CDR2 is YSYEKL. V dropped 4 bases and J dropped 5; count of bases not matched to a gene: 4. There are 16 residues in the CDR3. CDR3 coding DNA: TGCGCCAGCAGCCGGCTGGGACTAGCGGGAGGAGATACGCAGTATTTT. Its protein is CASSRLGLAGGDTQYF.

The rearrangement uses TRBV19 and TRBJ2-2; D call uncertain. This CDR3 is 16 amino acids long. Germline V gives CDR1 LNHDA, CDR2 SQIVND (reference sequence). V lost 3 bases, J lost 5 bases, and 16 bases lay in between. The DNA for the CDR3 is TGTGCCAGTAGTATGTTATTCGAGAGTTGGACCGGGGAGCTGTTTTTT. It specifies CASSMLFESWTGELFF.

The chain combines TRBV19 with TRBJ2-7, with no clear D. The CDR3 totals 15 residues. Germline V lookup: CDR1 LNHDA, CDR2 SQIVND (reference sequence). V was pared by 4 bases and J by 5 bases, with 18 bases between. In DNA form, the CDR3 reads TGTGCCAGTAGTACTAAGGGATTTTTAGGAAACGAGCAGTACTTC. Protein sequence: CASSTKGFLGNEQYF. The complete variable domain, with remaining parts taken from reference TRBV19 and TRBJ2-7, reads DGGITQSPKYLFRKEGQNVTLSCEQNLNHDAMYWYRQDPGQGLRLIYYSQIVNDFQKGDIAEGYSVSREKKESFPLTVTSAQKNPTAFYLCASSTKGFLGNEQYFGPGTRLTVT.

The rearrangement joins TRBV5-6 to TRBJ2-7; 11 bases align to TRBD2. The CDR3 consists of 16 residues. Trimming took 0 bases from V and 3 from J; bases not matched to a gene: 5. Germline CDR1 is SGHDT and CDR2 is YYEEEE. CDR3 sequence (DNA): TGTGCCAGCAGCTTGGCGGCTAGCGGGAGGTACTACGAGCAGTACTTC. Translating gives CASSLAASGRYYEQYF.

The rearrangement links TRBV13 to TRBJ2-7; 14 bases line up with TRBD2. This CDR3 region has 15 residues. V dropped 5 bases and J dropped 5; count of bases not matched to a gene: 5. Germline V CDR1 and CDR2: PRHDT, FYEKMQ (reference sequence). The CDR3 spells CASSIRLAGGNEQYF. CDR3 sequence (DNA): TGTGCCAGCAGCATCCGACTAGCGGGAGGGAACGAGCAGTACTTC.

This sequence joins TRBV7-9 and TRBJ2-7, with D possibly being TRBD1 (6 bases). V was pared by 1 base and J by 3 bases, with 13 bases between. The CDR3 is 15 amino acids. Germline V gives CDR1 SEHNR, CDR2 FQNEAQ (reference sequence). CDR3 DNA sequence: TGTGCCAGCAGCTTAGACCCAGGGGACCTCTACGAGCAGTACTTC. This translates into CASSLDPGDLYEQYF.

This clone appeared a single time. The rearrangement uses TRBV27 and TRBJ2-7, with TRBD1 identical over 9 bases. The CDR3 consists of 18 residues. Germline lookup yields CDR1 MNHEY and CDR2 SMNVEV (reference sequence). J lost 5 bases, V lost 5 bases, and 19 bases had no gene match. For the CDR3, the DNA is TGTGCCAGCAGTACAGGGGGCTTTCTACAGACCCCCCCCGACGAGCAGTACTTC. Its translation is CASSTGGFLQTPPDEQYF.

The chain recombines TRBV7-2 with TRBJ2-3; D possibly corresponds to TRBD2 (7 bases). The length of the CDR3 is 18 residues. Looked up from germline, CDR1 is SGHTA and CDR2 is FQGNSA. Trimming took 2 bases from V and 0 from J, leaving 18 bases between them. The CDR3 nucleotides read TGTGCCAGCAGCTTAAGGGGGAGGGGCGGAACTAGCACAGATACGCAGTATTTT. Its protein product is CASSLRGRGGTSTDTQYF.

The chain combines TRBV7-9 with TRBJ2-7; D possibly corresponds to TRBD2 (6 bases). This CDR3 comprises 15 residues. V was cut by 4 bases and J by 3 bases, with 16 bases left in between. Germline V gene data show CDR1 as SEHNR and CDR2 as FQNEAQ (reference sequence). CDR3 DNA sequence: TGTGCCAGCAGCTCAAGGGACCGGAGGGACTACGAGCAGTACTTC. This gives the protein CASSSRDRRDYEQYF.

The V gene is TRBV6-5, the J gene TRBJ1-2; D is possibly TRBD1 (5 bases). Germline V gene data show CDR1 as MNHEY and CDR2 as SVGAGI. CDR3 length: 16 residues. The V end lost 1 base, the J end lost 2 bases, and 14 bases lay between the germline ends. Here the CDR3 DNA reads TGTGCCAGCAGTTACTTTCCCCCCGACAGCAACTATGGCTACACCTTC. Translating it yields CASSYFPPDSNYGYTF.

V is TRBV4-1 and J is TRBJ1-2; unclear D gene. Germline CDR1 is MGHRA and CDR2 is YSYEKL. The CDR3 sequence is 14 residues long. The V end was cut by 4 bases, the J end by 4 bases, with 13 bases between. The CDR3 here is CASSPGSSSYGYTF. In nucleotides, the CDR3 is TGCGCCAGCAGCCCCGGGTCTTCGAGCTATGGCTACACCTTC.

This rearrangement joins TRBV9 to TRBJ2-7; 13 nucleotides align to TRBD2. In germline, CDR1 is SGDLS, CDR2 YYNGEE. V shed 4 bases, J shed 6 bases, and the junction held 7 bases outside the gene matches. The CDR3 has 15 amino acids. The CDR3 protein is CASSRGTSGTLEQYF. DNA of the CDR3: TGTGCCAGCAGCAGGGGGACTAGCGGGACCCTCGAGCAGTACTTC.

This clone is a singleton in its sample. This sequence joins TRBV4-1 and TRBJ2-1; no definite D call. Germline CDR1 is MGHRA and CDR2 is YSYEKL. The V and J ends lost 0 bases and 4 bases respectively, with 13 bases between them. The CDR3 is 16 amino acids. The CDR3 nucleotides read TGCGCCAGCAGCCAAGATGGCGGACCCTGGTACAATGAGCAGTTCTTC. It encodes CASSQDGGPWYNEQFF.

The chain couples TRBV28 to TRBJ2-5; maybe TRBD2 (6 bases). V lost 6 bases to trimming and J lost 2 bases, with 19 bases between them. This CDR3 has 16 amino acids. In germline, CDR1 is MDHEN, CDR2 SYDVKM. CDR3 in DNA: TGTGCCAGCAGCTCGATGTATTCTAGCGCTCAAGAGACCCAGTACTTC. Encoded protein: CASSSMYSSAQETQYF. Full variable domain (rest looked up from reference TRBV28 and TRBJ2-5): DVKVTQSSRYLVKRTGEKVFLECVQDMDHENMFWYRQDPGLGLRLIYFSYDVKMKEKGDIPEGYSVSREKKERFSLILESASTNQTSMYLCASSSMYSSAQETQYFGPGTRLLVL.

The CDR3 DNA reads TGTGCCAGCAGTTTAGTAGCTGGGCCTTCCCTCAGCAATGAGCAGTTCTTC. Its protein product is CASSLVAGPSLSNEQFF. The J gene is TRBJ2-1, the V gene TRBV27; unclear D gene. The CDR3 is made up of 17 amino acids. The germline V and J ends were trimmed by 2 bases and 6 bases, with 20 bases remaining between them. CDR1 is MNHEY and CDR2 is SMNVEV in the germline V gene (reference sequence).

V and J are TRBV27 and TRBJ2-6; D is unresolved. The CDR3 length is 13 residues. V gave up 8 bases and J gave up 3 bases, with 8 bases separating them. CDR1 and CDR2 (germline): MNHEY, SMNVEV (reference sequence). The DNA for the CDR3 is TGTGCCAGCGCGGTTCTTGGGGCCAACGTCCTGACTTTC. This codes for CASAVLGANVLTF.